The present T cell receptor (beta chain) was sequenced within a study of blood T cell repertoires in COVID-19. Study-wide background: Collection of acute and convalescent COVID-19 samples took place in the United States, Italy and Spain. In each case, the material was cDNA or gDNA derived from T cells, B-cell-depleted T cells, or PBMCs.

Patients at the Seattle site were enrolled during active infection and followed longitudinally. Original processing notes: Counts of nucleated cells, estimated from reference gene primer amplification, were obtained. Measured with immunoSEQ multiplex PCR; TCRdb has only the in-frame clones, and not every one. V and J calls and clone size follow that table, whereas D and trimming were derived from the DNA. Here the sample spans fewer than 300,000 clones, about nine tenths being singletons. The germline V and J ends were trimmed by 4 bases and 6 bases, with 12 bases remaining between them. Per germline, CDR1 MNHEY and CDR2 SMNVEV (reference sequence). CDR3 length: 14 residues.

The TCR originated in a woman aged 25-40 years with COVID-19, enrolled during active disease. This chain joins TRBV27 and TRBJ2-2; D remains ambiguous. The sample taken for sequencing was peripheral blood. In nucleotides, the CDR3 is TGTGCCAGCAGTTATACCGGTTATTCCGGGGAGCTGTTTTTT. Translation gives CASSYTGYSGELFF.